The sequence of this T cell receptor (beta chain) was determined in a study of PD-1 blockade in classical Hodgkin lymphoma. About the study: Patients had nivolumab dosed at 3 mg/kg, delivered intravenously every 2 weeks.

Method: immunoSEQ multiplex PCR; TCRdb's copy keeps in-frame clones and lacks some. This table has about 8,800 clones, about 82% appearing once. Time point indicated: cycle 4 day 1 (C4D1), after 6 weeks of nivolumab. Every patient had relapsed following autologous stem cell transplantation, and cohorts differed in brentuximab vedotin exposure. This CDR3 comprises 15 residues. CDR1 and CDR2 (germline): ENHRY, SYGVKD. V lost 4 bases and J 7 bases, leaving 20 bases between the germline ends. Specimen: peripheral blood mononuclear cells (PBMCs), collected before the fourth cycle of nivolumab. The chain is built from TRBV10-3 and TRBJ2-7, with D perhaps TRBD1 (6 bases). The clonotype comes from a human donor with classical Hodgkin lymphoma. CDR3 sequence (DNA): TGTGCCATCAGTGTTGAGGGACAACCTGACAGGGAGCAGTACTTC. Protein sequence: CAISVEGQPDREQYF.